The 23 T cell receptor beta chains in this list originate from one sample, sequenced in a study of graft-versus-host responses after intestinal transplantation. Investigators plated 200,000 CFSE-labeled responder cells together with 200,000 irradiated stimulator cells labeled with violet dye. TCRdb's table, derived via immunoSEQ multiplex PCR, lists solely in-frame clones and lacks some. Among about 10,000 clones listed, about 35% were seen once. The sample was alloreactive CD8+ T cells from a mixed lymphocyte reaction culture, taken before intestinal transplant. Sample subset: CFSE-low proliferating T cells sorted from roughly six-day pre-transplant mixed lymphocyte reaction (GvH or HvG direction). Receptor source: a human patient who received an intestinal transplant.

V usage is TRBV7-8 and J usage is TRBJ1-2, with a weak D call TRBD1 (6 bases). CDR3 length: 16 amino acids. CDR1 is SGHVS, CDR2 FQNEAQ, per germline. Trimming stripped 1 base from V and 3 bases from J, with 15 bases between. The chain's CDR3 is CASSLVYGGRDYGYTF. The CDR3 nucleotides read TGTGCCAGCAGCTTAGTCTACGGGGGGCGCGACTATGGCTACACCTTC.

This chain joins TRBV13 and TRBJ1-1, with a possible D match to TRBD1 (6 bases). V shed 5 bases and J shed 0 bases, with 7 bases lying between them. CDR3 length equals 13 residues. Germline V gene sequence: CDR1 PRHDT, CDR2 FYEKMQ (reference sequence). This CDR3 reads CASSGQMNTEAFF. CDR3 coding DNA: TGTGCCAGCAGCGGACAGATGAACACTGAAGCTTTCTTT.

The gene calls are TRBV11-3 and TRBJ1-5; D unclear. There are 11 residues in the CDR3. The germline V and J ends were trimmed by 8 bases and 4 bases, with 6 bases remaining between them. CDR1 SGHNT and CDR2 YENEEA come from the germline V gene. The CDR3, as DNA: TGTGCCAGCTCCTTAAATCAGCCCCAGCATTTT. This translates into CASSLNQPQHF.

This chain connects TRBV11-1 to TRBJ2-2; D might be TRBD1 (6 bases). From germline, CDR1 is SGHAT and CDR2 FQDESV (reference sequence). The CDR3 consists of 16 residues. Trimming took 2 bases from V and 3 from J, leaving 13 bases between them. CDR3 nucleotides: TGTGCCAGCAGCTTATGGGGGCTAGATGACACCGGGGAGCTGTTTTTT. It translates to CASSLWGLDDTGELFF.

This clone has only a few counts. Written as DNA, the CDR3 is TGTGCCAGCAGTTTCCCCCCGCCGACAGGGCTCCTCTACGAGCAGTACTTC. This translates into CASSFPPPTGLLYEQYF. The V and J genes are TRBV28 and TRBJ2-7, with TRBD1 identical over 7 bases. Germline V CDR1 and CDR2: MDHEN, SYDVKM. The CDR3 length is 17 residues. V shed 3 bases and J 3 bases; nucleotides not matched to a gene: 14.

This clone was counted a few times. The rearrangement links TRBV6-5 to TRBJ2-7, with D perhaps matching TRBD1 (5 bases). V dropped 0 bases and J dropped 6 bases, with 9 bases sitting between them. CDR3 length: 13 amino acids. Germline V gives CDR1 MNHEY, CDR2 SVGAGI. As DNA, the CDR3 is TGTGCCAGCAGTTACTCGGAGACAGTCGAGCAGTACTTC. This codes for CASSYSETVEQYF.

This clone qualifies as medium-sized. V is TRBV10-2 and J is TRBJ1-5; D gene ambiguous. The CDR3 covers 15 residues. Germline CDR1 is WSHSY and CDR2 is SAAADI. Trimming removed 0 bases from V and 10 bases from J, with 16 bases in between. CDR3 bases: TGCGCCAGCAGTGAGTCGAGGGCAGGAGGATCCCCCCAGCATTTT. It specifies CASSESRAGGSPQHF.

This clone was observed a handful of times. The chain couples TRBV4-1 to TRBJ2-3, with 8 bases that match TRBD2. Losses at the gene ends were 4 bases for V and 0 bases for J; bases not matched to a gene: 12. The CDR3 has 18 residues. CDR1 is MGHRA and CDR2 is YSYEKL in the germline V gene. This chain's CDR3 is CASSPQVAGSFSTDTQYF. The CDR3 nucleotides are TGCGCCAGCAGCCCCCAAGTAGCGGGGTCCTTTAGCACAGATACGCAGTATTTT.

The genes are TRBV28 and TRBJ1-1; TRBD1 might be the D (5 bases). The germline gives CDR1 MDHEN, CDR2 SYDVKM. V was shortened by 3 bases and J by 4 bases, with 9 bases between the two germline ends. The CDR3 is 13 residues long. For the CDR3, the DNA is TGTGCCAGCAGTTTGGGGAGGGGCACTGAAGCTTTCTTT. Translating gives CASSLGRGTEAFF.

The chain employs TRBV6-1 and TRBJ2-7, with 7 positions matching TRBD1. In germline, CDR1 is MNHNS, CDR2 SASEGT. This CDR3 has 13 residues. The V segment lost 5 bases and the J segment 2 bases; nucleotides outside the gene matches: 3. CDR3 nucleotides: TGTGCCAGCAGTCTGGGACAGACCTACGAGCAGTACTTC. This gives the protein CASSLGQTYEQYF.

The rearrangement joins TRBV7-9 to TRBJ2-3; D may be TRBD2 (7 bases). V was cut by 5 bases and J by 2 bases, with 8 bases left in between. The CDR3 spans 13 residues. CDR1 and CDR2 (germline): SEHNR, FQNEAQ (reference sequence). This CDR3 is CASSGGATDTQYF. CDR3 bases: TGTGCCAGCAGCGGGGGGGCCACAGATACGCAGTATTTT.

V and J are TRBV5-5 and TRBJ2-2, with 7 nucleotides matching TRBD1. The CDR3 contains 15 residues. CDR1 SGHKS and CDR2 YYEKEE come from the germline V gene (reference sequence). V lost 4 bases, J lost 5 bases, and 8 bases stayed unmatched. The DNA of the CDR3 is TGTGCCAGCAGCCCCGGCACAGGGGTAACCGGGGAGCTGTTTTTT. The encoded protein is CASSPGTGVTGELFF.

The V call is TRBV15, the J call TRBJ1-1; D is unresolved. Trimming took off 1 base at V and 5 bases at J, with 14 bases between the two ends. From germline, CDR1 is LNHNV and CDR2 YYDKDF (reference sequence). The CDR3 runs 15 residues. CDR3 DNA sequence: TGTGCCACCAGCAGAGGGTCGGGTTCGTGGACTGAAGCTTTCTTT. It translates to CATSRGSGSWTEAFF.

The rearrangement joins TRBV9 to TRBJ2-7; D not resolved. CDR1 SGDLS and CDR2 YYNGEE come from the germline V gene. V lost 8 bases to trimming and J lost 6 bases, with 6 bases between them. The CDR3 is 9 residues long. CDR3 residues: CARALEQYF. The CDR3 DNA reads as TGTGCCAGGGCTCTCGAGCAGTACTTC. Full variable domain (missing parts from reference TRBV9 and TRBJ2-7): DSGVTQTPKHLITATGQRVTLRCSPRSGDLSVYWYQQSLDQGLQFLIQYYNGEERAKGNILERFSAQQFPDLHSELNLSSLELGDSALYFCARALEQYFGPGTRLTVT.

This clone was observed a handful of times. V gene TRBV10-3 combines with J gene TRBJ2-3; D is unresolved. With 2 bases removed from V and 3 bases from J, the gap between germline ends came to 6 bases. The CDR3 totals 13 residues. CDR1 and CDR2 from the germline V gene are ENHRY and SYGVKD. The CDR3 loop is CAISEAGTDTQYF. The CDR3 nucleotides are TGTGCCATCAGTGAGGCCGGGACAGATACGCAGTATTTT.

In its sample, this clone was seen a few times. V and J are TRBV5-5 and TRBJ1-5, with 8 bases that match TRBD1. Per the germline V gene, CDR1 is SGHKS and CDR2 is YYEKEE (reference sequence). The CDR3 length is 18 residues. With V trimmed by 2 bases and J by 7 bases, 17 bases remained unmatched. In DNA, the CDR3 is TGTGCCAGCAGCTTTGACCGGGACAGGTACCCCTTAAGCCAGCCCCAGCATTTT. This sequence encodes CASSFDRDRYPLSQPQHF.

The V call is TRBV5-4, the J call TRBJ2-1; TRBD1 matches at 8 bases. V was clipped by 5 bases and J by 7 bases; unmatched bases: 2. CDR1 is SGHNT and CDR2 is YYREEE in the germline V gene (reference sequence). The CDR3 runs 12 residues. CDR3 loop: CASRTGDNEQFF. CDR3 nucleotides: TGTGCCAGCAGGACAGGGGATAATGAGCAGTTCTTC.

This clone was picked up a small number of times. This chain uses TRBV13 with TRBJ2-7, with D unresolved. In germline, CDR1 is PRHDT, CDR2 FYEKMQ (reference sequence). This CDR3 comprises 13 residues. V shed 0 bases and J shed 3 bases, with 6 bases lying between them. CDR3 DNA sequence: TGTGCCAGCAGCTTAGGCAGGTTCTACGAGCAGTACTTC. It codes for CASSLGRFYEQYF.

The V call is TRBV6-1, the J call TRBJ1-3; 9 nucleotides agree with TRBD1. Germline CDR1 is MNHNS and CDR2 is SASEGT. J gave up 0 bases and V 8 bases, and 5 bases lay outside the gene matches. This CDR3 region has 15 residues. CDR3 residues: CASGQGPDSGNTIYF. CDR3 DNA sequence: TGTGCCAGCGGACAGGGGCCCGACTCTGGAAACACCATATATTTT.

The chain is built from TRBV6-1 and TRBJ1-1; D gene unclear. V gave up 1 base and J gave up 5 bases, with 14 bases separating them. Germline loops: CDR1 MNHNS, CDR2 SASEGT. The CDR3 covers 15 residues. The CDR3 is CASSEEEGGGTEAFF. CDR3 DNA: TGTGCCAGCAGTGAAGAGGAGGGAGGAGGGACTGAAGCTTTCTTT.

This clone is classed as medium-sized. The J gene is TRBJ1-3, the V gene TRBV5-6, with a possible D match to TRBD1 (6 bases). Trimming took off 0 bases at V and 8 bases at J, with 18 bases between the two ends. Looked up from germline, CDR1 is SGHDT and CDR2 is YYEEEE. The CDR3 has 16 residues. DNA for the CDR3: TGTGCCAGCAGCTTGGGGGGGCCTCCCGGCGCGCACACCATATATTTT. This encodes CASSLGGPPGAHTIYF.

The chain uses TRBV19 and TRBJ1-2; TRBD1 matches 10 bases. The CDR3 has 20 amino acids. The germline V gene encodes CDR1 LNHDA and CDR2 SQIVND (reference sequence). V dropped 8 bases and J dropped 4; count of bases not matched to a gene: 25. The CDR3 nucleotides are TGTGCCAGTCGCTCGGCCCTCCCGAGGACAGGGGGTTTTACTCGCTATGGCTACACCTTC. Translated, it gives CASRSALPRTGGFTRYGYTF.

By share of the sample, this clone is medium-sized. The junction departs from the called germline gene at one end, perhaps through a read error. The chain combines TRBV7-7 with TRBJ2-3, with D perhaps TRBD2 (5 bases). This CDR3 is built from 17 residues. Germline-derived CDR1 and CDR2 are SSHAT and FNYEAQ (reference sequence). This chain's CDR3 is CASSFFPRGSGTDTQYF. The CDR3 region has the DNA TGTGCTAGCAGCTTTTTCCCTCGAGGGAGCGGTACAGATACGCAGTATTTT. The full variable domain, with the rest looked up from reference TRBV7-7 and TRBJ2-3, is GAGVSQSPRYKVTKRGQDVTLRCDPISSHATLYWYQQALGQGPEFLTYFNYEAQPDKSGLPSDRFSAERPEGSISTLTIQRTEQRDSAMYRCASSFFPRGSGTDTQYFGPGTRLTVL.